The sequence of this TCR beta chain was determined in a study of blood T cells in healthy people across ages. The authors ran a second PCR of about 7 to 11 cycles using a sample-barcoded 5' primer and a J-beta primer mix. Each CDR3 protein gets one entry after TCRdb re-called the 5' RACE reads with MiXCR. The sample yields fewer than 650,000 distinct CDR3 sequences, around a quarter seen once. V lost 2 bases to trimming and J lost 4 bases, with 9 bases between them. In germline, CDR1 is SGDLS, CDR2 YYNGEE. The CDR3 consists of 13 residues. These records were also assigned to another study, of T cells of mothers and their children.

The rearrangement joins TRBV9 to TRBJ2-5, with D unclear. This TCR was recovered from a boy between 2 and 10 years old in good health. The specimen was blood. CDR3 loop: CASSVRSTETQYF. CDR3 nucleotide sequence: TGTGCCAGCAGCGTTAGGAGCACAGAGACCCAGTACTTC.